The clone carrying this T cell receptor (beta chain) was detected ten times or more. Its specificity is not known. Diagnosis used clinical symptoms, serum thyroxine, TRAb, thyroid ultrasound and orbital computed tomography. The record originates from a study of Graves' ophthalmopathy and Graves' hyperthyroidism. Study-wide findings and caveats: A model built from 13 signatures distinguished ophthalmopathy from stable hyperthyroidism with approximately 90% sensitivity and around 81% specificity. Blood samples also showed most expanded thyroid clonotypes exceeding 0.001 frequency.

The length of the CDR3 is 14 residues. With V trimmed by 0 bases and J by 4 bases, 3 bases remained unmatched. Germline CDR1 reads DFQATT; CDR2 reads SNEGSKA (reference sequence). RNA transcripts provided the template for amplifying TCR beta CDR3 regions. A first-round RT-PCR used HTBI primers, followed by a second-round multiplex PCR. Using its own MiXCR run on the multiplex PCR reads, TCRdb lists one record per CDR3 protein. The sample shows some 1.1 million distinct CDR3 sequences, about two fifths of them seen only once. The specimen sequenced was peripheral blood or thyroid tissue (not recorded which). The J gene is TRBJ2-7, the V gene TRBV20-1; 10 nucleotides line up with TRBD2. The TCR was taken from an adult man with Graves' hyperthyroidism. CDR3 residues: CSARELAGLYEQYF. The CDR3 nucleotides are TGCAGTGCTAGAGAACTAGCGGGACTGTACGAGCAGTACTTC.